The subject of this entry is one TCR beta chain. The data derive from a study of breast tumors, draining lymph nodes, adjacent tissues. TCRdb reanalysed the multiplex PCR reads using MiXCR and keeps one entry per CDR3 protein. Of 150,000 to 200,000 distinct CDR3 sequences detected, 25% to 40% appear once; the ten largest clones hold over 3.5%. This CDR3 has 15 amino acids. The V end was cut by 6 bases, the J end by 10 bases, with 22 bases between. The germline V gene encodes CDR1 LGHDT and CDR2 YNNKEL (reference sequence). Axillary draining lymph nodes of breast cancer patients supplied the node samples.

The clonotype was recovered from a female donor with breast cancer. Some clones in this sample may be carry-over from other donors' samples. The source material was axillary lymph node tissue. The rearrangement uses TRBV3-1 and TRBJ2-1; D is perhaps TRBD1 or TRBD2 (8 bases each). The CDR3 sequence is CASRLAGQVGREQFF. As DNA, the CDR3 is TGTGCCAGCAGGTTAGCGGGACAGGTCGGTCGGGAGCAGTTCTTC.